Each of the 9 T cell receptor beta chains below was sequenced from the same sample in a study of T cell repertoires in aging, cancer and after chemotherapy (dated by TCRdb to the late 2010s). TCR beta rearrangements were amplified from genomic DNA extracted from peripheral blood rather than from sorted cells or RNA. TCRdb shows the sequencer as Illumina MiSeq. Multiplex touch-down PCR with a mixed TRB-A/B primer pool was used to amplify rearranged TRB sequences covering the V, D and J segments. TCRdb's own reprocessing of the public reads used fastp at Q25 and MiXCR and kept productive beta chains. Rows with one shared CDR3 protein collapse into an entry with the most common genes and DNA. The sample table records over 8,500 distinct CDR3 sequences; approximately 30% of these occur just once. The ten largest clonotypes hold 2.5% to 4% of the sample. Sequenced sample: blood. These receptors came from a human donor in good health.

As concerns this clonotype: A much larger clone differs from this one at a single base, so this may be a read error. Here the CDR3 DNA reads TGTGCCAGCAAGATGGGACAGGTTAACTATTGCTACACCTTC. Translating gives CASKMGQVNYCYTF. The chain recombines TRBV6-5 with TRBJ1-2, with 8 bases fitting TRBD1. This CDR3 contains 14 residues. Looked up from germline, CDR1 is MNHEY and CDR2 is SVGAGI.

The chain links TRBV27 to TRBJ1-1, with D unresolved. Germline CDR1 reads MNHEY; CDR2 reads SMNVEV (reference sequence). The CDR3 runs to 15 residues. V lost 6 bases and J lost 0, with 14 bases in between. CDR3 protein: CASSLVLEMNTEAFF. The CDR3 nucleotides read TGTGCCAGCAGCTTGGTTCTGGAGATGAACACTGAAGCTTTCTTT.

CDR3 amino acids: CASSPGTSQTQYF. CDR3 coding DNA: TGTGCCAGCAGCCCCGGGACATCCCAGACCCAGTACTTC. V usage is TRBV7-9 and J usage is TRBJ2-5; D possibly corresponds to TRBD1 (6 bases). V was cut by 5 bases and J by 6 bases, with 13 bases left in between. The CDR3 runs to 13 residues. Germline V gene sequence: CDR1 SEHNR, CDR2 FQNEAQ (reference sequence).

The chain employs TRBV12-3 or TRBV12-4 and TRBJ1-4; 7 nucleotides align to TRBD1. This CDR3 comprises 14 residues. V lost 3 bases to trimming and J lost 7 bases; unmatched junction nucleotides: 5. CDR3 amino acids: CASSFRQGGEKLFF. The CDR3 DNA is TGTGCCAGCAGTTTTAGACAGGGAGGTGAAAAACTGTTTTTT.

The chain recombines TRBV7-3 with TRBJ2-1, with D hard to call. This CDR3 has 14 residues. V was trimmed by 8 bases and J by 4 bases, leaving 15 bases between them. The germline V gene has CDR1 SGHTA and CDR2 FQGTGA. In DNA form, the CDR3 reads TGTGCCAGCGCCCTGGGGTCGGCGTACAATGAGCAGTTCTTC. Residues: CASALGSAYNEQFF.

This clonotype showed up just a few times. The rearrangement joins TRBV30 to TRBJ1-5; D gene uncertain. Germline values: CDR1 GTSNPN, CDR2 SVGIG (reference sequence). The CDR3 has 13 amino acids. The V and J ends lost 0 bases and 0 bases respectively, with 3 bases between them. The CDR3 protein is CAWSVFSNQPQHF. The CDR3 DNA sequence: TGTGCCTGGAGTGTTTTTAGCAATCAGCCCCAGCATTTT.

The gene calls are TRBV5-1 and TRBJ2-7; D might be TRBD2 (5 bases). CDR1 is SGHRS, CDR2 YFSETQ, per germline. The CDR3 spans 15 residues. Between the trimmed V and J ends, which lost 0 bases and 0 bases, there was a span of 10 bases. The CDR3: CASSLGGSSSYEQYF. For the CDR3, the DNA is TGCGCCAGCAGCTTGGGAGGGAGCAGCTCCTACGAGCAGTACTTC. The full variable domain, its missing parts supplied by reference TRBV5-1 and TRBJ2-7, is KAGVTQTPRYLIKTRGQQVTLSCSPISGHRSVSWYQQTPGQGLQFLFEYFSETQRNKGNFPGRFSGRQFSNSRSEMNVSTLELGDSALYLCASSLGGSSSYEQYFGPGTRLTVT.

V and J are TRBV5-4 and TRBJ2-3; weak D call: TRBD2 (6 bases). CDR3 size: 16 residues. Germline V CDR1 and CDR2: SGHNT, YYREEE (reference sequence). V was shortened by 0 bases and J by 0 bases, with 11 bases between the two germline ends. CDR3 amino acids: CASSLGGSGSTDTQYF. The DNA for the CDR3 is TGTGCCAGCAGCTTGGGTGGTAGCGGAAGCACAGATACGCAGTATTTT.

This clonotype showed up just a few times. The genes are TRBV20-1 and TRBJ2-3; D is undetermined. CDR1 and CDR2 from the germline V gene are DFQATT and SNEGSKA (reference sequence). With 2 bases removed from V and 8 bases from J, the gap between germline ends came to 11 bases. CDR3 size: 12 residues. CDR3: CSARLRGGTQYF. The CDR3 nucleotides are TGCAGTGCTAGATTAAGAGGCGGTACGCAGTATTTT.